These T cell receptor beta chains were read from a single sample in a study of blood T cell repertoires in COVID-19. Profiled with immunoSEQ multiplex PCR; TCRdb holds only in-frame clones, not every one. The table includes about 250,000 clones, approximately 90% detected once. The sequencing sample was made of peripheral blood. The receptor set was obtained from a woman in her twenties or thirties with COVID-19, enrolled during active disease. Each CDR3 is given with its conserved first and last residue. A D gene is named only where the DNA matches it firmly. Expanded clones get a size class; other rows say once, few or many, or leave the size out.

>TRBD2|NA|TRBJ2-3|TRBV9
CASSGRGVTDTQYF
TGTGCCAGCAGCGGCCGGGGGGTGACAGATACGCAGTATTTT
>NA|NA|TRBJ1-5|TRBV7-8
CASSLRRGGGNQPQHF
TGTGCCAGCAGCCTCCGGCGCGGGGGAGGGAATCAGCCCCAGCATTTT
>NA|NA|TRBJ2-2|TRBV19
CASNDQIYGGQYRTGELFF
TGTGCCAGTAATGACCAAATATATGGGGGCCAATACCGCACCGGGGAGCTGTTTTTT
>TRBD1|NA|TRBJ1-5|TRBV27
CASPCPPGQNYSNQPQHF
TGTGCCAGCCCTTGCCCACCGGGACAGAATTATAGCAATCAGCCCCAGCATTTT
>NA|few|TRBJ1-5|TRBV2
CASALEGGGYSNQPQHF
TGTGCCAGCGCCTTAGAGGGCGGGGGTTATAGCAATCAGCCCCAGCATTTT
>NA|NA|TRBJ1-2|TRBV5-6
CASSLEEGVGYGYTF
TGTGCCAGCAGCTTGGAAGAGGGGGTCGGTTATGGCTACACCTTC
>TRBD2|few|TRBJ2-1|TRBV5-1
CASSATSGSNGEQFF
TGCGCCAGCAGCGCTACTAGCGGGAGTAATGGTGAGCAGTTCTTC
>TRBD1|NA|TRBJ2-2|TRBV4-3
CASSQLLDRTNTGELFF
TGCGCCAGCAGCCAACTCTTGGACAGGACGAACACCGGGGAGCTGTTTTTT
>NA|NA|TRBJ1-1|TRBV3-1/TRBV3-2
CASSHVAGESAFF
TGTGCCAGCAGCCATGTGGCAGGGGAATCGGCTTTCTTT
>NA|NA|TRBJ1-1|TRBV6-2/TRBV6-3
CASSYHTTGNTEAFF
TGTGCCAGCAGTTACCATACTACAGGGAACACTGAAGCTTTCTTT
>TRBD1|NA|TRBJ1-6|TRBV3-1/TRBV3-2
CASSQEGTGDSPLHF
TGTGCCAGCAGCCAAGAGGGGACAGGGGACTCACCCCTCCACTTT
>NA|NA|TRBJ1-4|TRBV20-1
CSASLQVPSEKLFF
TGCAGTGCTAGTCTACAGGTCCCAAGTGAAAAACTGTTTTTT
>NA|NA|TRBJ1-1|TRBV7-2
CASSLGRTVNTEAFF
TGTGCCAGCAGCTTAGGTAGGACAGTGAACACTGAAGCTTTCTTT
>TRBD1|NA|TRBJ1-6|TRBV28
CASSLWDRDYNSPLHF
TGTGCCAGCAGTTTATGGGACAGGGACTATAATTCACCCCTCCACTTT
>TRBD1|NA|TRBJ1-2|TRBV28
CASSVADRANGYTF
TGTGCCAGCAGTGTTGCTGACAGGGCCAATGGCTACACCTTC
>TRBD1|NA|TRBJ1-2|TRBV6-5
CASSPQPSYQGARTF
TGTGCCAGCAGCCCCCAACCTTCGTACCAGGGGGCGAGAACCTTC
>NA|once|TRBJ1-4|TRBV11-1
CASSFSGVRGEKLFF
TGTGCCAGCAGCTTTAGCGGAGTACGGGGGGAAAAACTGTTTTTT
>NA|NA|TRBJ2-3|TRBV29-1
CSVEWLGTDTQYF
TGCAGCGTGGAGTGGCTTGGGACAGATACGCAGTATTTT
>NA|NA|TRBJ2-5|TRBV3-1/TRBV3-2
CASSQVSGAQETQYF
TGTGCCAGCAGCCAAGTCTCAGGGGCCCAAGAGACCCAGTACTTC
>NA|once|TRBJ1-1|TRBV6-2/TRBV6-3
CASSYREEGRDTEAFF
TGTGCCAGCAGTTACAGGGAAGAAGGGAGGGACACTGAAGCTTTCTTT
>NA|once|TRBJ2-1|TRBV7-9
CASSFLDEQFF
TGTGCCAGCAGCTTTCTCGATGAGCAGTTCTTC
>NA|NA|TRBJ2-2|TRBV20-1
CSASSTSRIATGELFF
TGCAGTGCTAGTTCCACCTCTAGGATAGCGACCGGGGAGCTGTTTTTT
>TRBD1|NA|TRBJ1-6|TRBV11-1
CASSPRDSNSPLHF
TGTGCCAGCAGCCCCAGGGACAGCAATTCACCCCTCCACTTT
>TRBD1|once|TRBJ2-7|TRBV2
CASRGGTGGYEQYF
TGTGCCAGCAGGGGAGGGACAGGGGGGTACGAGCAGTACTTC
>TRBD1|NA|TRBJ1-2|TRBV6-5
CASSYGQGFRGYTF
TGTGCCAGCAGTTACGGACAGGGGTTCCGTGGCTACACCTTC
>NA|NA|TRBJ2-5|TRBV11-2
CASSLASGGETQYF
TGTGCCAGCAGCTTGGCCTCTGGGGGGGAGACCCAGTACTTC
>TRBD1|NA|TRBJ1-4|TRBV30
CAWRIGQGGKLFF
TGTGCCTGGAGGATAGGACAGGGCGGAAAACTGTTTTTT
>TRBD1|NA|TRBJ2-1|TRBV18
CASSPGTGGREQFF
TGTGCCAGCTCTCCCGGGACAGGGGGCCGGGAGCAGTTCTTC
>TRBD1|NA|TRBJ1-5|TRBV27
CASSLEDRANQPQHF
TGTGCCAGCAGTTTGGAGGACAGGGCTAATCAGCCCCAGCATTTT
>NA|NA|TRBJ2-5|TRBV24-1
CATSDLDSQETQYF
TGTGCCACCAGTGACCTGGACAGTCAAGAGACCCAGTACTTC
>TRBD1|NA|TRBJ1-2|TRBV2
CASLPGQGSLYGYTF
TGTGCCAGCCTACCAGGACAGGGAAGTCTTTATGGCTACACCTTC
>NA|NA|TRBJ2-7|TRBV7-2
CASSQITAGFGYEQYF
TGTGCCAGCAGCCAGATTACGGCGGGGTTCGGCTACGAGCAGTACTTC
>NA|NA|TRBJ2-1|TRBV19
CASSPAGPGAMKQFF
TGTGCCAGTAGTCCGGCGGGCCCAGGGGCAATGAAGCAGTTCTTC
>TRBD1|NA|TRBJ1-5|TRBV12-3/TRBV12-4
CASTLDRYQPQHF
TGTGCCAGCACCTTGGACAGGTATCAGCCCCAGCATTTT
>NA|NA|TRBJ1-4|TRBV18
CASSPLPPLRGEKLFF
TGTGCCAGCTCACCATTACCCCCGCTTAGGGGTGAAAAACTGTTTTTT
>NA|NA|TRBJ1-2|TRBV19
CASSRTRYGYTF
TGTGCCAGTAGTCGGACACGCTATGGCTACACCTTC
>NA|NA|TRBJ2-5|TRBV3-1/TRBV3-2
CASNPPGTQYF
TGTGCCAGCAACCCACCCGGTACCCAGTACTTC